These 23 T cell receptor beta chains were all obtained from the same sample, sequenced in a study of glioma-infiltrating T cells after dendritic cell vaccination. The assay was immunoSEQ multiplex PCR, and TCRdb's table has in-frame clones only and misses some. The sample includes almost 90,000 clones, roughly 80% seen only once; the top ten take 6% to 8.5%. The time point is: after dendritic cell vaccination, including at tumor progression/relapse. Here the sequenced sample was blood, taken after dendritic cell vaccination. The receptors derive from a human donor with glioblastoma.

This clone was detected once. The chain is built from TRBV18 and TRBJ2-3; tentatively, D is TRBD1 (6 bases). The germline gives CDR1 KGHSH, CDR2 LQKENI. The CDR3 is 15 amino acids. Deletions cut 4 bases from V and 3 bases from J, with 14 bases between. CDR3 in amino acids: CASSQQGFGTDTQYF. The CDR3 DNA reads TGTGCCAGCTCACAACAGGGTTTTGGGACAGATACGCAGTATTTT.

The chain uses TRBV7-3 and TRBJ2-2, with a tentative D call TRBD1 (6 bases). Looked up from germline, CDR1 is SGHTA and CDR2 is FQGTGA. CDR3 length: 17 residues. Between the trimmed V and J ends, which lost 4 bases and 5 bases, there was a span of 20 bases. The CDR3, as DNA: TGTGCCAGCAGCTCGTCAACAGGGCCCCGAAGGACCGGGGAGCTGTTTTTT. Its protein is CASSSSTGPRRTGELFF.

The chain recombines TRBV9 with TRBJ2-3; unclear D gene. Trimming stripped 0 bases from V and 2 bases from J, with 10 bases between. This CDR3 comprises 15 residues. The germline V gene has CDR1 SGDLS and CDR2 YYNGEE. CDR3 in DNA: TGTGCCAGCAGCGTAGTAGATTATTTCACAGATACGCAGTATTTT. This codes for CASSVVDYFTDTQYF.

The chain combines TRBV18 with TRBJ2-2; 7 nucleotides align to TRBD1. CDR1 is KGHSH and CDR2 is LQKENI in the germline V gene. J gave up 3 bases and V 3 bases, and 1 base lay outside the gene matches. This CDR3 contains 14 residues. The CDR3 nucleotides read TGTGCCAGCTCACCGGGACAGTACACCGGGGAGCTGTTTTTT. Amino acids: CASSPGQYTGELFF.

The J gene is TRBJ2-7, the V gene TRBV28; TRBD1 might be the D (5 bases). Trimming pared 3 bases from V and 8 bases from J, leaving 14 bases between. This CDR3 has 13 residues. Looked up from germline, CDR1 is MDHEN and CDR2 is SYDVKM. The CDR3: CASSFGAGRQQYF. DNA for the CDR3: TGTGCCAGCAGTTTTGGGGCAGGACGTCAGCAGTACTTC.

The chain carries TRBV6-5 and TRBJ2-1, with a weak D call TRBD2 (6 bases). The CDR3 loop spans 15 amino acids. CDR1 is MNHEY and CDR2 is SVGAGI in the germline V gene. With 6 bases removed from V and 12 bases from J, the gap between germline ends came to 24 bases. The DNA of the CDR3 is TGTGCCAGCAGAAAGGGACGTGTGGACCCCGGGGGGCAGTTCTTC. Its protein is CASRKGRVDPGGQFF.

V is TRBV27 and J is TRBJ1-5, with D unresolved. V lost 6 bases and J lost 0, with 9 bases in between. The CDR3 length is 14 residues. Germline V lookup: CDR1 MNHEY, CDR2 SMNVEV (reference sequence). The CDR3 loop is CASRGAGSNQPQHF. CDR3 nucleotides: TGTGCCAGCAGAGGTGCGGGTAGCAATCAGCCCCAGCATTTT.

The chain recombines TRBV25-1 with TRBJ2-2, with unresolved D. The CDR3 is made up of 14 amino acids. Germline loops: CDR1 MGHDK, CDR2 SYGVNS. V was trimmed by 4 bases and J by 0 bases, leaving 6 bases between them. The CDR3 bases are TGTGCCAGCAGTGCTAGAACGAACACCGGGGAGCTGTTTTTT. It codes for CASSARTNTGELFF.

This clone showed up just once. The chain recombines TRBV4-3 with TRBJ2-5, with 10 bases matching TRBD2. Trimming cost V 1 base and J 3 bases; bases outside gene matches: 8. This CDR3 has 17 residues. Germline CDR1 is LGHNA and CDR2 is YSLEER. The CDR3 loop reads CASSQGTSGLIKETQYF. CDR3 DNA: TGCGCCAGCAGCCAAGGGACTAGCGGATTAATTAAAGAGACCCAGTACTTC.

The chain couples TRBV6-5 to TRBJ2-7; TRBD1 agrees at 9 bases. V dropped 6 bases and J dropped 3; count of bases not matched to a gene: 9. Germline V gives CDR1 MNHEY, CDR2 SVGAGI. This CDR3 contains 15 residues. The CDR3 protein is CASSPDRGSHYEQYF. In nucleotides, the CDR3 is TGTGCCAGCAGCCCGGACAGGGGTTCTCACTACGAGCAGTACTTC.

This clone came up once. This chain uses TRBV29-1 with TRBJ2-2; 12 nucleotides line up with TRBD1. V dropped 6 bases and J dropped 10; count of bases not matched to a gene: 12. The CDR3 sequence is 15 residues long. The germline gives CDR1 SQVTM, CDR2 ANQGSEA. The CDR3 loop is CSVPTGTGGFQELFF. The CDR3 region has the DNA TGCAGCGTCCCAACCGGGACAGGGGGCTTCCAGGAGCTGTTTTTT.

The gene calls are TRBV6-4 and TRBJ2-3; TRBD1 might be the D (6 bases). The CDR3 loop spans 13 amino acids. The germline CDR1 and CDR2 sequences are MRHNA and SNTAGT. V gave up 4 bases and J gave up 2 bases, with 7 bases separating them. The CDR3: CASSAGDTDTQYF. CDR3 sequence (DNA): TGTGCCAGCAGTGCAGGGGACACAGATACGCAGTATTTT.

The CDR3: CTSPRDRDAVGYGYTF. Here the CDR3 DNA reads TGCACCAGTCCCCGGGACAGGGATGCAGTTGGCTATGGCTACACCTTC. The chain employs TRBV1 and TRBJ1-2; the D segment call TRBD1 is taken from the table without a DNA check. TRBV1 is described as a pseudogene. The CDR3 is 16 residues long.

This chain links TRBV5-6 with TRBJ2-2, with D tentatively TRBD1 (5 bases). CDR3 length: 14 amino acids. V was cut by 4 bases and J by 4 bases, with 11 bases left in between. Germline loops: CDR1 SGHDT, CDR2 YYEEEE. CDR3 sequence: CASSPGWGTGELFF. CDR3 coding DNA: TGTGCCAGCAGCCCAGGGTGGGGCACCGGGGAGCTGTTTTTT.

V usage is TRBV2 and J usage is TRBJ1-2, with TRBD1 matching over 7 bases. Germline V gene sequence: CDR1 SNHLY, CDR2 FYNNEI. With 7 bases clipped from V and 1 base from J, the junction kept 12 bases outside the gene matches. The CDR3 has 16 amino acids. Written as DNA, the CDR3 is TGTGCCAGCATGGGACAGCCAACCAGAATTAACTATGGCTACACCTTC. Its translation is CASMGQPTRINYGYTF. Supplemented by reference TRBV2 and TRBJ1-2, the full variable domain reads EPEVTQTPSHQVTQMGQEVILRCVPISNHLYFYWYRQILGQKVEFLVSFYNNEISEKSEIFDDQFSVERPDGSNFTLKIRSTKLEDSAMYFCASMGQPTRINYGYTFGSGTRLTVV.

A few counts support this clone. The chain combines TRBV19 with TRBJ1-6, with a weak D call TRBD1 (6 bases). The CDR3 is 13 amino acids. The germline V gene encodes CDR1 LNHDA and CDR2 SQIVND (reference sequence). In DNA form, the CDR3 reads TGTGCTGCCGGAACAGGGCAAAATTCACCCCTCCACTTT. It yields the protein CAAGTGQNSPLHF.

A word on this clone: The same CDR3 also results from other DNA sequences found in this sample. V and J are TRBV5-4 and TRBJ1-4; tentatively, D is TRBD1 (5 bases). This CDR3 has 15 residues. Germline V gene sequence: CDR1 SGHNT, CDR2 YYREEE (reference sequence). V shed 4 bases and J shed 3 bases, with 13 bases lying between them. The CDR3 DNA reads as TGTGCCAGCAGCCGGACCGGGGGTTCTAATGAAAAACTGTTTTTT. Its protein is CASSRTGGSNEKLFF.

This sequence joins TRBV4-3 and TRBJ1-2; D remains ambiguous. The CDR3 extends over 13 amino acids. The germline gives CDR1 LGHNA, CDR2 YSLEER. V lost 0 bases to trimming and J lost 5 bases, with 7 bases between them. This CDR3 reads CASSQETSYGYTF. DNA of the CDR3: TGCGCCAGCAGCCAAGAGACATCATATGGCTACACCTTC.

The chain employs TRBV2 and TRBJ2-2, with D possibly TRBD1 on 6 matching bases. The CDR3 loop spans 18 amino acids. Germline V gene lookup returns CDR1 SNHLY and CDR2 FYNNEI. V lost 0 bases to trimming and J lost 1 base, with 15 bases between them. The CDR3 DNA reads TGTGCCAGCAGTGAAGCGCGGGTAGACAGGATGAACACCGGGGAGCTGTTTTTT. This translates into CASSEARVDRMNTGELFF.

This clone was counted only a few times. The chain couples TRBV2 to TRBJ1-1, with 7 bases matching TRBD1. The CDR3 length is 13 residues. Looked up from germline, CDR1 is SNHLY and CDR2 is FYNNEI. Trimming removed 6 bases from V and 1 base from J; junction bases left unmatched: 2. CDR3 in DNA: TGTGCCAGCAGAGGGACAGCGAACACTGAAGCTTTCTTT. Translating gives CASRGTANTEAFF. Using reference TRBV2 and TRBJ1-1 for the parts outside the CDR3, the full variable domain is EPEVTQTPSHQVTQMGQEVILRCVPISNHLYFYWYRQILGQKVEFLVSFYNNEISEKSEIFDDQFSVERPDGSNFTLKIRSTKLEDSAMYFCASRGTANTEAFFGQGTRLTVV.

The chain carries TRBV4-2 and TRBJ2-2; a weak D match, TRBD2 (5 bases). This CDR3 contains 17 residues. Looked up from germline, CDR1 is LGHNA and CDR2 is YNFKEQ. V dropped 6 bases and J dropped 10 bases, with 27 bases sitting between them. The CDR3 nucleotides are TGTGCCAGCAGGACATCCCACCGGACCGAGGGCAGTGCGGAGCTGTTTTTT. This gives the protein CASRTSHRTEGSAELFF.

The chain links TRBV2 to TRBJ1-5; D not certain. In germline, CDR1 is SNHLY, CDR2 FYNNEI. Between the trimmed V and J ends, which lost 6 bases and 5 bases, there was a span of 14 bases. The CDR3 length is 14 residues. In DNA, the CDR3 is TGTGCCAGCAGCGAGACCTCTACAGATCAGCCCCAGCATTTT. Its protein product is CASSETSTDQPQHF.

This chain joins TRBV7-2 and TRBJ2-3; no definite D call. Germline CDR1 reads SGHTA; CDR2 reads FQGNSA. Trimming took 3 bases from V and 4 from J, leaving 5 bases between them. The CDR3 contains 12 residues. The chain's CDR3 is CASSLAADTQYF. CDR3 nucleotides: TGTGCCAGCAGCTTGGCTGCAGATACGCAGTATTTT.